The 20 T cell receptor beta chains reported below all come from one sample, sequenced in a study of T-cell reconstitution after alpha-beta-depleted transplantation in children. Unique molecular identifiers were incorporated when the TCRbeta library was constructed. From the PCR reads, TCRdb called clonotypes with MiXCR, one entry per CDR3 protein. The sample includes about 1,000,000 distinct CDR3 sequences, about 29% of them seen just once. The specimen comprised PBMCs, mostly from graft donor cells, sampled 360 days after TCRalphabeta/CD19-depleted stem cell transplant. The receptors derive from a boy under two years old who had a stem cell transplant for SCID, so the T cells may come from the graft donor.

This clonotype occurred a few times. This sequence joins TRBV5-6 and TRBJ2-1; 10 bases are shared with TRBD2. This CDR3 has 17 amino acids. After removal of 4 bases from V and 2 bases from J, the junction contained 9 bases not matched to a gene. From germline, CDR1 is SGHDT and CDR2 YYEEEE. The CDR3 bases are TGTGCCAGCAGCCGGACTAGCGGTGGGACCACCTACAATGAGCAGTTCTTC. Protein sequence: CASSRTSGGTTYNEQFF. The full variable domain, completed using reference TRBV5-6 and TRBJ2-1, is DAGVTQSPTHLIKTRGQQVTLRCSPKSGHDTVSWYQQALGQGPQFIFQYYEEEERQRGNFPDRFSGHQFPNYSSELNVNALLLGDSALYLCASSRTSGGTTYNEQFFGPGTRLTVL.

This clonotype showed up just a few times. The chain carries TRBV2 and TRBJ2-1, with a weak D call TRBD1 (6 bases). V gave up 6 bases and J gave up 8 bases, with 17 bases separating them. Germline loops: CDR1 SNHLY, CDR2 FYNNEI. The CDR3 is made up of 14 amino acids. CDR3 in DNA: TGTGCCAGCAGCGAGTTAGGGGGTTTGGATGAGCAGTTCTTC. This codes for CASSELGGLDEQFF.

This clonotype was observed a few times. J is TRBJ2-1 and V is TRBV29-1; D perhaps matches TRBD2 (5 bases). Germline-derived CDR1 and CDR2 are SQVTM and ANQGSEA. The CDR3 runs to 14 residues. The CDR3 DNA reads TGCAGTCTGAGGACTGCCAACTCCTACAATGAGCAGTTCTTC. Its translation is CSLRTANSYNEQFF.

In its sample, this clonotype was seen many times. The V call is TRBV7-2, the J call TRBJ2-1; weak D call: TRBD2 (5 bases). This CDR3 has 16 residues. V was cut by 1 base and J by 0 bases, with 10 bases left in between. Germline loops: CDR1 SGHTA, CDR2 FQGNSA. CDR3 sequence reads: CASSLGTRSSYNEQFF. CDR3 sequence (DNA): TGTGCCAGCAGCTTAGGGACTCGAAGCTCCTACAATGAGCAGTTCTTC.

This clonotype was found once. Here the CDR3 DNA reads TGTGCCAGCTCACCCCTCGGCCAGGGGGCGACCTACGAGCAGTACTTC. Its translation is CASSPLGQGATYEQYF. The chain employs TRBV18 and TRBJ2-7, with 8 bases fitting TRBD1. CDR1 KGHSH and CDR2 LQKENI come from the germline V gene. The CDR3 consists of 16 residues. V shed 3 bases, J shed 2 bases, and the junction held 9 bases outside the gene matches.

The chain carries TRBV12-3 or TRBV12-4 and TRBJ2-2, with D possibly being TRBD1 (6 bases). CDR3 size: 16 residues. V lost 2 bases to trimming and J lost 9 bases, with 19 bases between them. The CDR3 DNA reads as TGTGCCAGCAGTTTACCCACAGGGCTGGGGCCACGGGAGCTGTTTTTT. It is translated as CASSLPTGLGPRELFF.

This clonotype was seen a handful of times. The chain has TRBV20-1 and TRBJ2-7; D possibly corresponds to TRBD1 (5 bases). Germline V gives CDR1 DFQATT, CDR2 SNEGSKA (reference sequence). The CDR3 covers 15 residues. V was cut by 6 bases and J by 3 bases, with 21 bases left in between. The CDR3 bases are TGCAGTGCGCCGTGGGGCCCGAAAGGTGGCTACGAGCAGTACTTC. Protein product: CSAPWGPKGGYEQYF.

This chain uses TRBV9 with TRBJ2-1, with 7 nucleotides matching TRBD2. Germline V CDR1 and CDR2: SGDLS, YYNGEE. V shed 0 bases, J shed 0 bases, and the junction held 6 bases outside the gene matches. There are 17 residues in the CDR3. The CDR3 coding sequence is TGTGCCAGCAGCGTAGGCGGGGGATTCCTCTCCTACAATGAGCAGTTCTTC. Translation gives CASSVGGGFLSYNEQFF.

The rearrangement joins TRBV29-1 to TRBJ2-7, with D unresolved. V was trimmed by 2 bases and J by 6 bases, leaving 8 bases between them. CDR3 size: 11 residues. In germline, CDR1 is SQVTM, CDR2 ANQGSEA. The CDR3 DNA sequence: TGCAGCGTTGAAAAGGGATCCGAGCAGTACTTC. It specifies CSVEKGSEQYF.

This clonotype was recorded a few times. The CDR3 DNA reads TGTGCCAGCAGCTGGGACAGGGGGCGCCTAGGGGAGCTGTTTTTT. It translates to CASSWDRGRLGELFF. The chain links TRBV28 to TRBJ2-2; 12 nucleotides align to TRBD1. Germline-derived CDR1 and CDR2 are MDHEN and SYDVKM. The CDR3 spans 15 residues. V lost 6 bases, J lost 8 bases, and 7 bases stayed unmatched.

The J gene is TRBJ2-7, the V gene TRBV2; D may be TRBD1 (5 bases). CDR1 is SNHLY, CDR2 FYNNEI, per germline. The CDR3 loop spans 13 amino acids. Deletions cut 0 bases from V and 4 bases from J, with 7 bases between. The CDR3 sequence: CASSEAGPYEQYF. The CDR3 region has the DNA TGTGCCAGCAGTGAAGCGGGGCCTTACGAGCAGTACTTC.

The chain links TRBV18 to TRBJ2-1; 8 bases match TRBD1. This CDR3 region has 17 residues. Per the germline V gene, CDR1 is KGHSH and CDR2 is LQKENI. V shed 4 bases, J shed 7 bases, and the junction held 15 bases outside the gene matches. DNA of the CDR3: TGTGCCAGCTCACGGAAAACCTCGCAGGGGGCCCAAAATGAGCAGTTCTTC. This encodes CASSRKTSQGAQNEQFF.

The chain recombines TRBV12-3 or TRBV12-4 with TRBJ1-2; TRBD1 might be the D (5 bases). This CDR3 contains 17 residues. The ends were cut back, 6 bases at V and 2 bases at J, with 22 bases in the middle. CDR3 region: CASSPTRPGVKNYGYTF. CDR3 bases: TGTGCCAGCAGCCCGACTCGACCGGGGGTGAAGAACTATGGCTACACCTTC.

This clonotype was counted a few times. The chain carries TRBV5-1 and TRBJ2-3; no clear D. With 1 base removed from V and 3 bases from J, the gap between germline ends came to 15 bases. Germline V lookup: CDR1 SGHRS, CDR2 YFSETQ. The CDR3 totals 16 residues. CDR3 nucleotides: TGCGCCAGCAGCTTGTCTTACAGAACCCCAACAGATACGCAGTATTTT. Protein: CASSLSYRTPTDTQYF. Supplemented by reference TRBV5-1 and TRBJ2-3, the full variable domain reads KAGVTQTPRYLIKTRGQQVTLSCSPISGHRSVSWYQQTPGQGLQFLFEYFSETQRNKGNFPGRFSGRQFSNSRSEMNVSTLELGDSALYLCASSLSYRTPTDTQYFGPGTRLTVL.

This chain links TRBV27 with TRBJ2-1, with D tentatively TRBD2 (6 bases). Germline CDR1 reads MNHEY; CDR2 reads SMNVEV (reference sequence). This CDR3 is 14 amino acids long. V dropped 8 bases and J dropped 5 bases, with 16 bases sitting between them. The DNA of the CDR3 is TGTGCCAGCCAGCGGGCGGGTAATAACAATGAGCAGTTCTTC. Amino acids: CASQRAGNNNEQFF.

This clonotype was recorded a few times. The rearrangement links TRBV29-1 to TRBJ2-5; D is unresolved. Trimming shortened V by 3 bases and J by 5 bases, and 22 bases separated the two germline ends. In germline, CDR1 is SQVTM, CDR2 ANQGSEA. This CDR3 has 16 residues. The CDR3 DNA reads as TGCAGCGTTGAGGCCGACTCGGGCCTCTTCACTGAGACCCAGTACTTC. Its protein is CSVEADSGLFTETQYF.

The J gene is TRBJ2-3, the V gene TRBV12-3 or TRBV12-4; D remains unclear. The CDR3 covers 16 residues. The V and J ends lost 3 bases and 1 base respectively, with 14 bases between them. CDR3 DNA: TGTGCCAGCAGTTTTCCGAGTTGGCTCGGCACAGATACGCAGTATTTT. Its translation is CASSFPSWLGTDTQYF.

This clonotype was seen ten or more times. The junction does not match germline at one end; this may be a read error. The chain uses TRBV12-3 or TRBV12-4 and TRBJ2-3; either TRBD1 or TRBD2 may supply D (5 bases each). This CDR3 comprises 15 residues. CDR3: CASSLDGASTDTQYF. The CDR3 coding sequence is TGTGCCAGCAGCTTAGACGGGGCTAGCACAGATACGCAGTATTTT.

This clonotype has just a few counts. V is TRBV24-1 and J is TRBJ2-2; D not resolved. The V end was cut by 4 bases, the J end by 0 bases, with 11 bases between. This CDR3 is built from 16 residues. The germline CDR1 and CDR2 sequences are KGHDR and SFDVKD. The CDR3 DNA reads TGTGCCACCAGTGACCGAAGCCTCGCGAACACCGGGGAGCTGTTTTTT. It yields the protein CATSDRSLANTGELFF.

This clonotype has more than one count but fewer than ten. The chain employs TRBV10-3 and TRBJ2-7; D unresolved. CDR1 and CDR2 (germline): ENHRY, SYGVKD. The CDR3 sequence is 13 residues long. Trimming took off 6 bases at V and 6 bases at J, with 15 bases between the two ends. DNA for the CDR3: TGTGCCATCAGCGCTCGTAGCCAGGCCGAGCAGTACTTC. This gives the protein CAISARSQAEQYF.